The 14 T cell receptor beta chains listed next were all sequenced from one sample in a study of CD8 T cells in ankylosing spondylitis (dated by TCRdb to 2016 to 2017). Overall study results and their limits: A TCR beta motif of fewer than 10 highly homologous amino acid variants appeared characteristic of blood from ankylosing spondylitis patients.

Receptor libraries were prepared by 5' RACE. The sequencing machine was an Illumina HiSeq 2500. The public reads were reanalyzed by TCRdb: fastp trimming at Q25, MiXCR alignment, in-frame beta chains only. Merged by CDR3 protein, the rows form single entries marked with the most common genes and DNA. The sample table records more than 250,000 distinct CDR3 sequences; approximately 8% of these occur just once. The top ten hold less than 15% of the sample. Their target antigens are unknown. Input material: blood, either unsorted or a sorted T cell fraction (not recorded which). The receptors originated from a male donor with ankylosing spondylitis.

Ten or more counts support this clonotype. The chain uses TRBV7-9 and TRBJ2-2, with D unresolved. Germline CDR1 reads SEHNR; CDR2 reads FQNEAQ (reference sequence). Trimming left V 2 bases short and J 4 bases short, with 5 bases between. The CDR3 length is 13 residues. DNA for the CDR3: TGTGCCAGCAGCTTAATTGGCACCGGGGAGCTGTTTTTT. Translated, it gives CASSLIGTGELFF.

Ten or more counts support this clonotype. V is TRBV9 and J is TRBJ2-7, with D uncertain. The germline V and J ends were trimmed by 4 bases and 0 bases, with 11 bases remaining between them. In germline, CDR1 is SGDLS, CDR2 YYNGEE. The CDR3 is 14 amino acids. The DNA of the CDR3 is TGTGCCAGCAGCACGGGTCCTAGCTCCTACGAGCAGTACTTC. Translation: CASSTGPSSYEQYF.

The table lists this clonotype with many counts. The chain has TRBV9 and TRBJ2-7; D is uncertain. The CDR3 totals 13 residues. Germline V gives CDR1 SGDLS, CDR2 YYNGEE. V was cut by 0 bases and J by 6 bases, with 10 bases left in between. For the CDR3, the DNA is TGTGCCAGCAGCGTAGAGGCGAGCAGCGAGCAGTACTTC. This gives the protein CASSVEASSEQYF.

The table lists this clonotype with a few counts. The chain carries TRBV20-1 and TRBJ2-5; possibly TRBD1 or TRBD2 for D (5 bases each). The CDR3 is 13 amino acids. Trimming took 6 bases from V and 5 from J, leaving 16 bases between them. Germline V gene lookup returns CDR1 DFQATT and CDR2 SNEGSKA (reference sequence). As DNA, the CDR3 is TGCAGTGCAAACCGGGGACCGGGGGAGACCCAGTACTTC. Encoded protein: CSANRGPGETQYF.

V and J are TRBV19 and TRBJ2-1; D gene uncertain. CDR3 length equals 14 residues. Germline-derived CDR1 and CDR2 are LNHDA and SQIVND (reference sequence). Trimming cost V 0 bases and J 4 bases, with 7 bases left between them. CDR3 sequence reads: CASSIENSYNEQFF. The CDR3 DNA follows: TGTGCCAGTAGTATAGAGAACTCTTACAATGAGCAGTTCTTC.

This clonotype was found many times. This sequence joins TRBV29-1 and TRBJ2-1; 7 bases fit TRBD2. J gave up 2 bases and V 6 bases, and 7 bases lay outside the gene matches. This CDR3 contains 14 residues. Germline-derived CDR1 and CDR2 are SQVTM and ANQGSEA. The chain's CDR3 is CSVVLATTYNEQFF. The CDR3 bases are TGCAGCGTGGTACTAGCGACAACCTACAATGAGCAGTTCTTC.

The gene calls are TRBV10-3 and TRBJ2-7, with 9 bases matching TRBD2. Germline assignment: CDR1 ENHRY and CDR2 SYGVKD. V lost 3 bases, J lost 6 bases, and 3 bases stayed unmatched. The CDR3 length is 13 residues. The CDR3 loop reads CAISEAGGGEQYF. CDR3 coding DNA: TGTGCCATCAGTGAAGCGGGAGGCGGCGAGCAGTACTTC.

The V and J genes are TRBV7-8 and TRBJ2-7; tentative D call: TRBD2 (5 bases). The CDR3 covers 15 residues. Germline values: CDR1 SGHVS, CDR2 FQNEAQ. V gave up 4 bases and J gave up 1 base, with 14 bases separating them. The CDR3: CASSYRGGRSYEQYF. The CDR3 DNA follows: TGTGCCAGCAGCTACCGTGGAGGCAGATCCTACGAGCAGTACTTC.

This clonotype was counted ten times or more. The chain recombines TRBV15 with TRBJ1-5; D call uncertain. Germline CDR1 is LNHNV and CDR2 is YYDKDF (reference sequence). The V end was cut by 0 bases, the J end by 2 bases, with 5 bases between. The CDR3 spans 14 residues. For the CDR3, the DNA is TGTGCCACCAGCAGAGATCTCGGCAATCAGCCCCAGCATTTT. This gives the protein CATSRDLGNQPQHF.

The sample holds many counts of this clonotype. The gene calls are TRBV5-1 and TRBJ2-7; D is ambiguous. Trimming pared 1 base from V and 1 base from J, leaving 6 bases between. The germline V gene has CDR1 SGHRS and CDR2 YFSETQ. This CDR3 has 13 amino acids. The CDR3 loop reads CASSLPSSYEQYF. CDR3 coding DNA: TGCGCCAGCAGCTTGCCTAGTTCCTACGAGCAGTACTTC.

This clonotype was recorded a few times. The V gene is TRBV13, the J gene TRBJ2-7, with D unresolved. The CDR3 covers 14 residues. Germline V gene lookup returns CDR1 PRHDT and CDR2 FYEKMQ (reference sequence). Between the trimmed V and J ends, which lost 0 bases and 2 bases, there was a span of 8 bases. CDR3 sequence: CASSLGTPAYEQYF. CDR3 in DNA: TGTGCCAGCAGCTTAGGAACACCCGCCTACGAGCAGTACTTC.

The table lists this clonotype with a few counts. The chain recombines TRBV7-2 with TRBJ1-5; D gene uncertain. V shed 3 bases and J shed 0 bases, with 9 bases lying between them. CDR1 and CDR2 (germline): SGHTA, FQGNSA. The CDR3 is made up of 15 amino acids. CDR3 bases: TGTGCCAGCAGCTTTAGTGCAGATAGCAATCAGCCCCAGCATTTT. Residues: CASSFSADSNQPQHF.

The chain recombines TRBV20-1 with TRBJ2-7; the match to TRBD2 covers 9 bases. V dropped 6 bases and J dropped 2; count of bases not matched to a gene: 5. The CDR3 runs 13 residues. Germline CDR1 reads DFQATT; CDR2 reads SNEGSKA (reference sequence). The DNA of the CDR3 is TGCAGTGCAATAGCGGGAGACCCCTACGAGCAGTACTTC. As protein: CSAIAGDPYEQYF.

There are many counts of this clonotype. The chain joins TRBV6-1 to TRBJ1-2; D is undetermined. Between the trimmed V and J ends, which lost 6 bases and 4 bases, there was a span of 12 bases. The CDR3 contains 13 residues. CDR1 is MNHNS, CDR2 SASEGT, per germline. The DNA of the CDR3 is TGTGCCAGCAGCCCCGGAGCTTCCTATGGCTACACCTTC. Translating gives CASSPGASYGYTF.